The 9 T cell receptor beta chains reported below all come from one sample, sequenced in a study of T cell repertoires in cytomegalovirus infection (dated by TCRdb to between 2017 and 2020). This specimen's treatment or condition label, interpreted: in vitro stimulation with specific CMV peptide epitopes to enrich CMV-specific T cells. No antigen has been identified for these receptors. Sequencing was performed on an Illumina HiSeq 1500. TCRdb reprocessed the public reads (quality trimming at Q25 with fastp, clone calling with MiXCR) and kept in-frame beta chains. Merged by CDR3 protein, the rows form single entries marked with the most common genes and DNA. A total of 300,000 to 400,000 distinct CDR3 sequences appear in this sample, roughly 25% of them only once. The ten largest account for approximately 12% of the sample. The specimen comprised cultured PBMCs, sampled from culture after CMV antigen stimulation. These receptors were collected from a human donor in good health (CMV status not recorded). Some clones in this sample may be carry-over from other donors' samples.

V usage is TRBV12-3 or TRBV12-4 and J usage is TRBJ1-1; D not resolved. Trimming removed 6 bases from V and 1 base from J, with 15 bases in between. The CDR3 covers 15 residues. The CDR3 sequence: CASSPRAAANTEAFF. The CDR3 bases are TGTGCCAGCAGCCCGAGGGCGGCAGCGAACACTGAAGCTTTCTTT.

The chain uses TRBV4-1 and TRBJ1-5; no firm D call. Germline CDR1 and CDR2: MGHRA and YSYEKL. This CDR3 region has 14 residues. The ends were cut back, 0 bases at V and 4 bases at J, with 7 bases in the middle. The CDR3 nucleotides read TGCGCCAGCAGCCAAGAAAGTGGAAATCAGCCCCAGCATTTT. Translated, it gives CASSQESGNQPQHF.

The chain recombines TRBV20-1 with TRBJ2-6; 10 nucleotides line up with TRBD1. This CDR3 spans 17 amino acids. Germline V gene data show CDR1 as DFQATT and CDR2 as SNEGSKA (reference sequence). Losses at the gene ends were 5 bases for V and 2 bases for J; bases not matched to a gene: 9. CDR3 residues: CSAPDRGRTAGANVLTF. DNA for the CDR3: TGCAGTGCTCCAGACAGGGGGCGCACGGCTGGGGCCAACGTCCTGACTTTC.

This chain joins TRBV7-9 and TRBJ1-4, with TRBD1 matching 9 bases. J gave up 0 bases and V 3 bases, and 2 bases lay outside the gene matches. The CDR3 contains 16 residues. Germline CDR1 SEHNR, CDR2 FQNEAQ (reference sequence). CDR3 protein: CASSLTGGPTNEKLFF. The CDR3 bases are TGTGCCAGCAGCTTGACAGGGGGGCCAACTAATGAAAAACTGTTTTTT. The full variable domain, with the rest looked up from reference TRBV7-9 and TRBJ1-4, is DTGVSQNPRHKITKRGQNVTFRCDPISEHNRLYWYRQTLGQGPEFLTYFQNEAQLEKSRLLSDRFSAERPKGSFSTLEIQRTEQGDSAMYLCASSLTGGPTNEKLFFGSGTQLSVL.

This clonotype was recorded at least ten times. V and J are TRBV12-3 or TRBV12-4 and TRBJ2-1; D call uncertain. V dropped 2 bases and J dropped 0 bases, with 14 bases sitting between them. This CDR3 comprises 17 residues. For the CDR3, the DNA is TGTGCCAGCAGTTTATCGGCTTTGGGCGGCTCCTACAATGAGCAGTTCTTC. Encoded protein: CASSLSALGGSYNEQFF.

This clonotype occurred many times. This chain connects TRBV20-1 to TRBJ2-3; D is perhaps TRBD1 (6 bases). Looked up from germline, CDR1 is DFQATT and CDR2 is SNEGSKA (reference sequence). This CDR3 spans 14 amino acids. The V end lost 3 bases, the J end lost 3 bases, and 13 bases lay between the germline ends. The DNA of the CDR3 is TGCAGTGCTAGGCTGCAGGGGTGGACAGATACGCAGTATTTT. It yields the protein CSARLQGWTDTQYF.

This clonotype has a handful of counts. The rearrangement joins TRBV20-1 to TRBJ2-1, with 12 positions matching TRBD2. The V and J ends lost 1 base and 4 bases, in that order; junction bases with no gene match: 5. This CDR3 has 16 residues. Looked up from germline, CDR1 is DFQATT and CDR2 is SNEGSKA (reference sequence). CDR3 loop: CSARGTTSGRYNEQFF. CDR3 DNA: TGCAGTGCTAGAGGGACCACTAGCGGGAGGTACAATGAGCAGTTCTTC.

This clonotype came up a few times. DNA of the CDR3: TGCAGCGTTGAAAGGGGTACTCTATCCGGCTACACCTTC. Residues: CSVERGTLSGYTF. The chain has TRBV29-1 and TRBJ1-2; TRBD1 is a possible D gene (5 bases). V was cut by 2 bases and J by 8 bases, with 15 bases left in between. The CDR3 consists of 13 residues. Germline V gene data show CDR1 as SQVTM and CDR2 as ANQGSEA.

The gene calls are TRBV11-3 and TRBJ2-2, with D perhaps TRBD1 (6 bases). Germline V gene sequence: CDR1 SGHNT, CDR2 YENEEA. The CDR3 sequence is 13 residues long. V gave up 8 bases and J gave up 4 bases, with 11 bases separating them. CDR3 in amino acids: CASQKGGTGELFF. The CDR3 DNA is TGTGCCAGCCAGAAAGGGGGCACCGGGGAGCTGTTTTTT. The full variable domain, its missing parts supplied by reference TRBV11-3 and TRBJ2-2, is EAGVVQSPRYKIIEKKQPVAFWCNPISGHNTLYWYLQNLGQGPELLIRYENEEAVDDSQLPKDRFSAERLKGVDSTLKIQPAELGDSAVYLCASQKGGTGELFFGEGSRLTVL.